This TCR beta chain came from a study of T cells expressing NK-cell markers. Turning to the study itself: Among the eight sequenced donors, seven tested HCMV-seropositive and one tested seronegative.

Beta-chain TCR cDNA was generated via 5'RACE template switching with UMIs. TCRdb re-called the 5' RACE reads; one entry per CDR3 protein, DNA not given. Recorded for this sample: approximately 150,000 distinct CDR3 sequences. The CDR3 totals 14 residues. Germline loops: CDR1 DFQATT, CDR2 SNEGSKA (reference sequence). V and J are TRBV20-1 and TRBJ2-7; TCRdb returns TRBD2, unconfirmable since there is no DNA. Sequenced material: blood T cells: a sorted CD56 or NKG2C T cell subset, CD4+ or CD8+ T cells, or bulk PBMC T cells (not recorded which). The source is a man younger than 35 in good health. The CDR3 loop reads CSAGKGLLNYEQYF.